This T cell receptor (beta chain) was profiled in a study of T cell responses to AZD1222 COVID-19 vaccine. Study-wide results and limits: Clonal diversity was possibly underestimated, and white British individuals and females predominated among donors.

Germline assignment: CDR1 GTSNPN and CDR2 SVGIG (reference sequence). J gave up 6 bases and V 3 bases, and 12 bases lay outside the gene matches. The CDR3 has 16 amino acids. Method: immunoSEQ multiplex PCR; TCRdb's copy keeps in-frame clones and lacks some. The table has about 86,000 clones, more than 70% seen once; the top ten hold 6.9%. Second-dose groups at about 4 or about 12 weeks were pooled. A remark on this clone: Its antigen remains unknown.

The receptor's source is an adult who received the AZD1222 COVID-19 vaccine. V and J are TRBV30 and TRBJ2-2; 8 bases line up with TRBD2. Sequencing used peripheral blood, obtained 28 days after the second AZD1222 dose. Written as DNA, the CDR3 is TGTGCCTGGAGGCCCCGCGGAGCGGGAGAATCCGGGGAGCTGTTTTTT. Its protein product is CAWRPRGAGESGELFF.